This T cell receptor (beta chain) was retrieved from a study of blood T cells in healthy people across ages. Study-level results: Bulk PBMC profiling left naive and antigen-experienced comparisons inconclusive.

The sample holds a few counts of this clonotype. Its antigen is not known. With a J-beta primer mix and a sample-barcoded 5' primer, a second PCR ran about 7 to 12 cycles. MiXCR, applied by TCRdb to the 5' RACE reads, yields one record per CDR3 protein. The profile covers about 570,000 distinct CDR3 sequences, with 27% appearing a single time and approximately 17% taken by the ten largest. The TCR sequence derives from a woman in her 70s in good health. What was sequenced was blood.

The DNA of the CDR3 is TGCAGTGCCGGGACCAACCAAGAGACCCAGTACTTC. It specifies CSAGTNQETQYF. The rearrangement joins TRBV20-1 to TRBJ2-5; the D gene could be TRBD1 or TRBD2 (5 bases each). This CDR3 contains 12 residues. Trimming took 6 bases from V and 0 from J, leaving 8 bases between them. Germline-derived CDR1 and CDR2 are DFQATT and SNEGSKA (reference sequence).